Following are 24 T cell receptor beta chains from one sample sequenced in a study of spatial heterogeneity in lung cancer. Study-wide points: The number of expanded tumor alpha and beta chains correlated with mutation number.

The time point was: sample taken at primary tumor resection. These TCRs' antigens remain unknown. TCRdb re-analysed the 5' RACE reads in MiXCR, keeping a single row per CDR3 protein. This sample carries over 15,000 distinct CDR3 sequences, roughly 5.7% of them seen once, and the ten largest clones take around a tenth. The sample consisted of lung tumor tissue, taken at surgery. These receptors all come from a female donor with early-stage non-small cell lung cancer.

At least ten counts were recorded for this clonotype. This beta chain is off target for a library built for alpha chains, so its abundance means little. The chain combines TRBV20-1 with TRBJ2-7; D is perhaps TRBD2 (5 bases). The V gene lost 3 bases and the J gene lost 2 bases, with 14 bases spanning the gap. The CDR3 spans 14 residues. The V gene's germline CDR1 is DFQATT and CDR2 SNEGSKA (reference sequence). CDR3 in DNA: TGCAGTGCTAGTTCCGGACTGACGACCTACGAGCAGTACTTC. It translates to CSASSGLTTYEQYF.

Sample share makes this clonotype medium-sized. This beta chain came through as a stray read in a library set up for alpha chains, and its size says little. The chain couples TRBV24-1 to TRBJ2-5; 7 bases align to TRBD2. In germline, CDR1 is KGHDR, CDR2 SFDVKD. Trimming at V came to 5 bases and at J to 3 bases, leaving 8 bases not matched to a gene. The CDR3 extends over 15 amino acids. The CDR3: CATSVGGGREETQYF. The DNA of the CDR3 is TGTGCCACCAGTGTTGGGGGAGGGCGGGAAGAGACCCAGTACTTC.

This clonotype was observed a few times. Since a much larger clone is just one base distant, this may be a read error. The library was prepared for alpha chains; this beta chain is a stray read, so its frequency means little. This sequence joins TRBV6-2 or TRBV6-3 and TRBJ1-1, with TRBD1 matching 8 bases. Germline CDR1 reads MNHEY; CDR2 reads SVGEGT. This CDR3 is built from 11 residues. The CDR3 spells CVSGQGTEAFF. For the CDR3, the DNA is TGTGTCAGCGGACAGGGAACTGAAGCTTTCTTT.

In its sample, this clonotype was seen many times. Because the library targeted alpha chains, this beta chain is an off-target read whose size means little. J is TRBJ2-2 and V is TRBV7-3; no reliable D call. The CDR3 consists of 13 residues. The V gene lost 1 base and the J gene lost 3 bases, with 3 bases spanning the gap. CDR1 is SGHTA, CDR2 FQGTGA, per germline. In DNA form, the CDR3 reads TGTGCCAGCAGCTTAAAGGACACCGGGGAGCTGTTTTTT. It codes for CASSLKDTGELFF.

This clonotype has a count of ten or more. This beta chain is a stray sequence in a library constructed for alpha chains; its clone size is not meaningful. The chain couples TRBV29-1 to TRBJ1-1; D gene unclear. V shed 6 bases and J shed 4 bases, with 12 bases lying between them. Germline CDR1 and CDR2: SQVTM and ANQGSEA. The CDR3 length is 12 residues. CDR3 in amino acids: CSVSDLGTEAFF. DNA of the CDR3: TGCAGCGTCTCCGACTTGGGCACTGAAGCTTTCTTT.

This clonotype occurred many times. This beta chain represents an off-target read in a library built for alpha chains; its size is of limited meaning. The chain uses TRBV4-1 and TRBJ1-4; D uncertain. Germline V gene lookup returns CDR1 MGHRA and CDR2 YSYEKL. The length of the CDR3 is 16 residues. V was clipped by 0 bases and J by 14 bases, with 22 bases between them. For the CDR3, the DNA is TGCGCCAGCAGCCAAGAGGGTTTAGGAAACGTGGCAAGTCTGTTTTTT. It is translated as CASSQEGLGNVASLFF.

Many counts were recorded for this clonotype. Within a library made for alpha chains, this beta chain is off target, and its count is uninformative. The chain has TRBV11-3 and TRBJ2-6, with 8 bases fitting TRBD1. The J segment lost 0 bases and the V segment lost 5 bases, leaving 6 bases of the junction unmatched. This CDR3 region has 17 residues. Germline CDR1 reads SGHNT; CDR2 reads YENEEA. CDR3 residues: CASSPGTGDSGANVLTF. CDR3 bases: TGTGCCAGCAGCCCGGGGACAGGCGACTCTGGGGCCAACGTCCTGACTTTC.

This clonotype occurred many times. Found in a library prepared for alpha chains, this beta chain is an off-target read, and its abundance has little meaning. The chain carries TRBV24-1 and TRBJ2-1, with D possibly TRBD1 on 6 matching bases. This CDR3 spans 18 amino acids. CDR1 is KGHDR, CDR2 SFDVKD, per germline. V shed 5 bases and J shed 1 base, with 20 bases lying between them. The CDR3 here is CATSGGGKGHLSYNEQFF. DNA for the CDR3: TGTGCCACCAGTGGAGGGGGAAAGGGACATCTTTCCTACAATGAGCAGTTCTTC.

Note on this clonotype: Little can be read into the size of this beta chain, an off-target read in a library designed for alpha chains. The chain employs TRBV5-1 and TRBJ2-3; D unclear. Germline lookup yields CDR1 SGHRS and CDR2 YFSETQ. V lost 4 bases, J lost 1 base, and 13 bases lay in between. The CDR3 is made up of 15 amino acids. CDR3 in DNA: TGCGCCAGCAGCGTGAACTCTCAGGGCACAGATACGCAGTATTTT. Translated: CASSVNSQGTDTQYF.

The table lists this clonotype with many counts. The library was prepared for alpha chains; this beta chain is a stray read, so its frequency means little. The V and J genes are TRBV7-2 and TRBJ2-1; 9 nucleotides align to TRBD1. The CDR3 length is 12 residues. From germline, CDR1 is SGHTA and CDR2 FQGNSA. V lost 2 bases, J lost 15 bases, and 5 bases stayed unmatched. The CDR3 nucleotides read TGTGCCAGCAGCTTATTTGGGACAGGGCTGTTCTTC. Amino acid sequence: CASSLFGTGLFF.

This clonotype was counted at least ten times. As an off-target read in a library built for alpha chains, this beta chain has a frequency of little significance. V and J are TRBV5-6 and TRBJ2-2; TRBD2 agrees at 9 bases. The CDR3 spans 14 residues. V was clipped by 3 bases and J by 10 bases; unmatched bases: 7. Germline V gives CDR1 SGHDT, CDR2 YYEEEE. CDR3 amino acids: CASSSLAGVVELFF. The CDR3 DNA reads TGTGCCAGCAGCTCATTAGCGGGAGTGGTGGAGCTGTTTTTT.

This clonotype was counted many times. In a library made to pick up alpha chains, this beta chain is a stray read with a size that means little. The chain is built from TRBV5-1 and TRBJ2-3, with D uncertain. Germline V gene lookup returns CDR1 SGHRS and CDR2 YFSETQ. The CDR3 runs 12 residues. V lost 4 bases and J lost 2, with 5 bases in between. CDR3 sequence reads: CASSPDTDTQYF. CDR3 nucleotides: TGCGCCAGCAGCCCAGACACAGATACGCAGTATTTT.

In its sample, this clonotype is medium-sized. The library was designed around alpha chains, so this beta chain is a stray read whose abundance carries little weight. V is TRBV27 and J is TRBJ1-5; perhaps TRBD1 as D (6 bases). CDR3 length: 12 residues. V was pared by 2 bases and J by 9 bases, with 8 bases between. Germline lookup yields CDR1 MNHEY and CDR2 SMNVEV (reference sequence). This CDR3 reads CASSLPGAPQHF. The CDR3 bases are TGTGCCAGCAGTTTACCGGGGGCGCCCCAGCATTTT.

This clonotype came up many times. For a library built for alpha chains, this beta chain is a stray read; little rests on its size. The CDR3: CASSGGAGTGNQYF. In nucleotides, the CDR3 is TGCGCCAGCAGCGGTGGGGCCGGGACAGGGAATCAGTACTTC. This sequence joins TRBV10-2 and TRBJ2-7, with 9 bases aligning to TRBD1. This CDR3 contains 14 residues. The junction had 13 bases not matched to a gene; V was cut back by 6 bases and J by 10 bases. CDR1 and CDR2 (germline): WSHSY, SAAADI.

This clonotype was observed a handful of times. Since the library was made to target alpha chains, this beta chain is a stray read and its abundance is not meaningful. The chain carries TRBV30 and TRBJ1-1, with D unresolved. Per the germline V gene, CDR1 is GTSNPN and CDR2 is SVGIG (reference sequence). V shed 2 bases and J shed 5 bases, with 15 bases lying between them. This CDR3 contains 14 residues. CDR3: CAWSQGKGRTEAFF. The CDR3 DNA sequence: TGTGCCTGGAGTCAAGGAAAGGGTAGGACTGAAGCTTTCTTT.

This clonotype was seen many times. The library was prepared for alpha chains; this beta chain is a stray read, so its frequency means little. The chain links TRBV19 to TRBJ2-1; 9 bases line up with TRBD2. The trim removed 7 bases at V and 5 bases at J, leaving 15 bases unmatched. The CDR3 sequence is 17 residues long. The germline CDR1 and CDR2 sequences are LNHDA and SQIVND (reference sequence). CDR3 region: CASTPLSGSGPHNEQFF. The CDR3 DNA reads TGTGCCAGTACCCCTCTTAGCGGGAGCGGTCCCCACAATGAGCAGTTCTTC.

This clonotype was observed many times. This beta chain lies outside the target of a library built for alpha chains; its clone size means little. This rearrangement joins TRBV4-2 to TRBJ1-1; D is possibly TRBD1 (5 bases). Trimming took off 5 bases at V and 2 bases at J, with 15 bases between the two ends. The CDR3 consists of 15 residues. Germline V gene lookup returns CDR1 LGHNA and CDR2 YNFKEQ. The CDR3 DNA sequence: TGTGCCAGCAGCACCGCCGGGACGGATAACACTGAAGCTTTCTTT. Its translation: CASSTAGTDNTEAFF.

This clonotype showed up many times. The library was prepared for alpha chains; this beta chain is a stray read, so its frequency means little. This chain links TRBV7-9 with TRBJ2-2, with 8 bases identical to TRBD1. Germline V gene lookup returns CDR1 SEHNR and CDR2 FQNEAQ (reference sequence). With 5 bases clipped from V and 1 base from J, the junction kept 3 bases outside the gene matches. There are 15 residues in the CDR3. The CDR3 DNA reads TGTGCCAGCAGCAGAGGGACAGGGAACACCGGGGAGCTGTTTTTT. Translated: CASSRGTGNTGELFF.

On this clonotype: Little can be read into the size of this beta chain, an off-target read in a library designed for alpha chains. J is TRBJ1-1 and V is TRBV20-1; D remains ambiguous. This CDR3 has 15 amino acids. Germline V lookup: CDR1 DFQATT, CDR2 SNEGSKA (reference sequence). The V end lost 4 bases, the J end lost 3 bases, and 18 bases lay between the germline ends. CDR3 sequence: CSATPSRWVDTEAFF. The CDR3, as DNA: TGCAGTGCTACGCCCTCACGTTGGGTGGACACTGAAGCTTTCTTT.

There are many counts of this clonotype. This beta chain turned up in a library designed for alpha chains; as an off-target read, its abundance says little. This chain uses TRBV5-1 with TRBJ1-1, with 9 bases matching TRBD1. The CDR3 is made up of 16 amino acids. Germline lookup yields CDR1 SGHRS and CDR2 YFSETQ. Trimming removed 4 bases from V and 9 bases from J; junction bases left unmatched: 16. The CDR3 protein is CASSPTGSGTGSQAFF. CDR3 DNA sequence: TGCGCCAGCAGCCCGACGGGTTCCGGGACAGGGAGTCAAGCTTTCTTT.

This clonotype was seen repeatedly, ten times or more. With the library built for alpha chains, this beta chain is off target and its frequency is not meaningful. This chain uses TRBV27 with TRBJ1-3, with D unresolved. The CDR3 extends over 19 amino acids. Germline loops: CDR1 MNHEY, CDR2 SMNVEV (reference sequence). Trimming took off 5 bases at V and 0 bases at J, with 23 bases between the two ends. CDR3 region: CASSRLPPSAGSSGNTIYF. DNA for the CDR3: TGTGCCAGCAGTCGTCTCCCCCCGAGCGCAGGCAGCTCTGGAAACACCATATATTTT.

This clonotype was detected many times. Found in a library prepared for alpha chains, this beta chain is an off-target read, and its abundance has little meaning. This chain's CDR3 is CASSRAHGAYNEQFF. The CDR3, as DNA: TGTGCCAGCAGCCGCGCCCACGGGGCCTACAATGAGCAGTTCTTC. The chain employs TRBV7-8 and TRBJ2-1; D possibly corresponds to TRBD2 (5 bases). CDR1 is SGHVS, CDR2 FQNEAQ, per germline. CDR3 length: 15 amino acids. V lost 5 bases and J 2 bases, leaving 13 bases between the germline ends.

This clonotype occurred many times. Found in a library prepared for alpha chains, this beta chain is an off-target read, and its abundance has little meaning. The J gene is TRBJ2-1, the V gene TRBV27; 9 positions agree with TRBD2. The CDR3 length is 12 residues. Germline-derived CDR1 and CDR2 are MNHEY and SMNVEV (reference sequence). The junction had 7 bases not matched to a gene; V was cut back by 5 bases and J by 14 bases. CDR3 protein: CASSPLAGREFF. The CDR3 region has the DNA TGTGCCAGCAGTCCTCTAGCGGGGCGGGAGTTCTTC.

In its sample, this clonotype was seen many times. This beta chain slipped into a library made for alpha chains as a stray read, so its size is not meaningful. The V call is TRBV12-3 or TRBV12-4, the J call TRBJ1-2, with D maybe TRBD1 (5 bases). The CDR3 contains 12 residues. V shed 5 bases and J shed 8 bases, with 12 bases lying between them. The CDR3 here is CASSGGSKGYTF. The DNA for the CDR3 is TGTGCCAGCAGTGGGGGTTCGAAAGGCTACACCTTC.